This T cell receptor beta chain was identified in a study of blood T cells in healthy people across ages. On the study more broadly: Per two T cells, about one barcoded beta molecule was captured through template switching.

A sample-barcoded 5' primer and a J-beta primer mix were used in a second PCR of about 7 to 11 cycles. At least 3 million CDR3-containing paired-end reads were obtained per sample. TCRdb re-analysed the 5' RACE reads in MiXCR, keeping a single row per CDR3 protein. The profile covers about 1.1 million distinct CDR3 sequences, with roughly two fifths appearing a single time and approximately 14% taken by the ten largest. Per the germline V gene, CDR1 is MDHEN and CDR2 is SYDVKM. The V segment lost 3 bases and the J segment 7 bases; nucleotides outside the gene matches: 8. The CDR3 is made up of 14 amino acids.

Input material: blood. This TCR was recovered from a man in his late teens or twenties in good health. V is TRBV28 and J is TRBJ1-2, with 7 bases that match TRBD1. The DNA of the CDR3 is TGTGCCAGCAGTTTCGGCAGGGGGTCAGGTGGCTACACCTTC. It yields the protein CASSFGRGSGGYTF.